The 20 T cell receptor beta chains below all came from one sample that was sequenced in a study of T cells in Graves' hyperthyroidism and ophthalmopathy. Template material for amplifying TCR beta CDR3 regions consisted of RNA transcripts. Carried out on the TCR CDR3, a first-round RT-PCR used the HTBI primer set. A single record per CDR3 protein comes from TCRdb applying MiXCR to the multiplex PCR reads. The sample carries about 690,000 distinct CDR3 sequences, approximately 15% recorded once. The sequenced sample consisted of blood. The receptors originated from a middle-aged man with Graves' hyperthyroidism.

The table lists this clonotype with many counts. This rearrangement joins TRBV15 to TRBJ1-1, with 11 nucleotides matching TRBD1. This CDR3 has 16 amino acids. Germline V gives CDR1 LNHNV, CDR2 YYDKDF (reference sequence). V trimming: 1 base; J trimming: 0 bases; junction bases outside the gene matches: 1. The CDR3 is CATSRGTGGLNTEAFF. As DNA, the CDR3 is TGTGCCACCAGCAGAGGGACAGGGGGCTTGAACACTGAAGCTTTCTTT.

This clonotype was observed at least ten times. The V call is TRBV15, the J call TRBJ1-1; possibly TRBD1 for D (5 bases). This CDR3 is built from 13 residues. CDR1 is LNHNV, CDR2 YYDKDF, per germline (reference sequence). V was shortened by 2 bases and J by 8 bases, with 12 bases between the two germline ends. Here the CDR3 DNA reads TGTGCCACCAGCAGACTTCGGGGCGGAGAAGCTTTCTTT. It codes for CATSRLRGGEAFF.

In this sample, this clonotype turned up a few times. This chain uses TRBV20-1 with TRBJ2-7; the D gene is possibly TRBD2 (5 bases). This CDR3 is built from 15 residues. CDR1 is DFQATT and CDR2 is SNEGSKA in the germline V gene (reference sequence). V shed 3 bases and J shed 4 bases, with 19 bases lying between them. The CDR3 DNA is TGCAGTGCTAGGAGAACGGGAACCCTCCCGTACGAGCAGTACTTC. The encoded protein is CSARRTGTLPYEQYF.

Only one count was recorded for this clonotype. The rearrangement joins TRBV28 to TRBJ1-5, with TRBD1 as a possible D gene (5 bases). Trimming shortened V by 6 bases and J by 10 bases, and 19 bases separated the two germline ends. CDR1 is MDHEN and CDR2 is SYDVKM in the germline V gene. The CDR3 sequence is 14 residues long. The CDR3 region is CASRRPGTQGPQHF. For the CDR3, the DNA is TGTGCCAGCAGAAGACCCGGGACCCAAGGACCCCAGCATTTT.

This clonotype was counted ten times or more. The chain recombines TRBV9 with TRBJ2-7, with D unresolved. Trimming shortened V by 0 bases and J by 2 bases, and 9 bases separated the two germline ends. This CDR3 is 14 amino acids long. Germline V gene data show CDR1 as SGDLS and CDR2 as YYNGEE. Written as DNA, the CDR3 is TGTGCCAGCAGCGTAGGGTCGCCTACCTACGAGCAGTACTTC. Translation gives CASSVGSPTYEQYF.

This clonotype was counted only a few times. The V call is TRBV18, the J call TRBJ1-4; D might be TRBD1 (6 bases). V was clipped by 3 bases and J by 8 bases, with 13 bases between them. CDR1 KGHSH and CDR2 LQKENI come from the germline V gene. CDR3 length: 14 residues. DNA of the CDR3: TGTGCCAGCTCACCCCAGGGGTGGAGAGAAAAACTGTTTTTT. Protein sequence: CASSPQGWREKLFF. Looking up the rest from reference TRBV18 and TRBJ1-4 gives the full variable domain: NAGVMQNPRHLVRRRGQEARLRCSPMKGHSHVYWYRQLPEEGLKFMVYLQKENIIDESGMPKERFSAEFPKEGPSILRIQQVVRGDSAAYFCASSPQGWREKLFFGSGTQLSVL.

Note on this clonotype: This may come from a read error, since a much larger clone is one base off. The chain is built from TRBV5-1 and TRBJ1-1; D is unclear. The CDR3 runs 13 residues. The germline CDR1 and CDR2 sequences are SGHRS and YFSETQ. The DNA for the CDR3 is TGCGCCAGCAGCCCGGGCCCCGGCACTGTAGCTTTCTTT. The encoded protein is CASSPGPGTVAFF.

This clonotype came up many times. DNA for the CDR3: TGTGCCAGCAGTCCTTCGACAGGCAGGAGCAGTAAAGCTTTCTTT. Protein sequence: CASSPSTGRSSKAFF. V usage is TRBV28 and J usage is TRBJ1-1; TRBD1 is a possible D gene (6 bases). This CDR3 is built from 15 residues. V lost 5 bases to trimming and J lost 9 bases, with 22 bases between them. Per germline, CDR1 MDHEN and CDR2 SYDVKM.

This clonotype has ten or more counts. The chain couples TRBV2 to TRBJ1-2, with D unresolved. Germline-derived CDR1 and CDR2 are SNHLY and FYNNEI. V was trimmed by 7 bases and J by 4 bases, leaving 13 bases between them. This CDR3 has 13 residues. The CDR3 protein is CASTWAGSYGYTF. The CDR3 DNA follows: TGTGCCAGCACGTGGGCCGGTAGCTATGGCTACACCTTC.

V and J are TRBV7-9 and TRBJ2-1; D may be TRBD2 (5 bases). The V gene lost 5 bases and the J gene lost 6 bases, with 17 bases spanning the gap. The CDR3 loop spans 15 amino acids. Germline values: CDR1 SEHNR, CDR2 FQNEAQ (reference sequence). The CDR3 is CASSPGVGSSNEQFF. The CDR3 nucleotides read TGTGCCAGCAGCCCCGGAGTAGGGAGTTCCAATGAGCAGTTCTTC.

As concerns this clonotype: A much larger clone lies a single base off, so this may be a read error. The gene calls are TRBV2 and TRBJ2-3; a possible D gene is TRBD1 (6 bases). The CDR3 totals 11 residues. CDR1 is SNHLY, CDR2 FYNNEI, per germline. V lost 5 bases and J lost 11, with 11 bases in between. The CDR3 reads CASSIKGVQYF. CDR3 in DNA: TGTGCCAGCAGTATTAAGGGGGTGCAGTATTTT.

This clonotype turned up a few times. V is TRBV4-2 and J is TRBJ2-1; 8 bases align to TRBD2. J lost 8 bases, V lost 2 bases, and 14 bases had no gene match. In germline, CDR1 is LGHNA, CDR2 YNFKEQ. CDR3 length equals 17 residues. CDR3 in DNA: TGTGCCAGCAGCCAAAGTGGAGGACTAGCCTACGGGGATGAGCAGTTCTTC. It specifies CASSQSGGLAYGDEQFF.

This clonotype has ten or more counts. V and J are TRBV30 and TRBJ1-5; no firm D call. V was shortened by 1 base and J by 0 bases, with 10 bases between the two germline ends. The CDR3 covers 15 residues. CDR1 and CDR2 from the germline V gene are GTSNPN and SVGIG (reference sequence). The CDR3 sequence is CAWSGGDYSNQPQHF. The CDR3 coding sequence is TGTGCCTGGAGTGGGGGAGATTATAGCAATCAGCCCCAGCATTTT.

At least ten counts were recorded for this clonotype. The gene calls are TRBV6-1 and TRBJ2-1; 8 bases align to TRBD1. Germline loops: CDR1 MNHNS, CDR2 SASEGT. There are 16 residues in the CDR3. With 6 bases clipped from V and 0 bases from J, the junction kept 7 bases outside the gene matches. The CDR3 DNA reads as TGTGCCAGCAGCGAGGACAGGGCGCGCTCCTACAATGAGCAGTTCTTC. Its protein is CASSEDRARSYNEQFF.

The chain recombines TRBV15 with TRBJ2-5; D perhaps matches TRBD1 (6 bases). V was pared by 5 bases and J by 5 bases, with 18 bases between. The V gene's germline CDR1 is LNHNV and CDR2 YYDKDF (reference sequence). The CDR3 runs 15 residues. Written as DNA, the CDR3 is TGTGCCACCAGCCTCCGACAGGTCTTAGGGGAGACCCAGTACTTC. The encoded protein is CATSLRQVLGETQYF.

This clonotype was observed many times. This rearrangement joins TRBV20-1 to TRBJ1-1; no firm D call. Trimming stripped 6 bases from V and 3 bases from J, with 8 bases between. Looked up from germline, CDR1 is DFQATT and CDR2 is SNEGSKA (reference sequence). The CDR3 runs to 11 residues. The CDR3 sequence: CSARKYTEAFF. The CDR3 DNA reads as TGCAGTGCCAGAAAATACACTGAAGCTTTCTTT.

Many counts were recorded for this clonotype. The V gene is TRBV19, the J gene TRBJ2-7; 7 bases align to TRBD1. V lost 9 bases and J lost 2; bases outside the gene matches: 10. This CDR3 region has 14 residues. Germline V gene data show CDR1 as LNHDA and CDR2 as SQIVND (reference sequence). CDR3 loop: CASSGQYSTYEQYF. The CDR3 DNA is TGTGCCAGCTCGGGACAGTACTCCACCTACGAGCAGTACTTC. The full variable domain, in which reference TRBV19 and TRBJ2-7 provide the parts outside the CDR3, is DGGITQSPKYLFRKEGQNVTLSCEQNLNHDAMYWYRQDPGQGLRLIYYSQIVNDFQKGDIAEGYSVSREKKESFPLTVTSAQKNPTAFYLCASSGQYSTYEQYFGPGTRLTVT.

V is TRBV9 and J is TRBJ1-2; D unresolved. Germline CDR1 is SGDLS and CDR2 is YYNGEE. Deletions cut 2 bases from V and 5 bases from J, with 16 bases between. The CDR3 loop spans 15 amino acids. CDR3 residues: CASSVGGSEPYGYTF. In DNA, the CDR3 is TGTGCCAGCAGCGTTGGCGGATCCGAACCGTATGGCTACACCTTC.

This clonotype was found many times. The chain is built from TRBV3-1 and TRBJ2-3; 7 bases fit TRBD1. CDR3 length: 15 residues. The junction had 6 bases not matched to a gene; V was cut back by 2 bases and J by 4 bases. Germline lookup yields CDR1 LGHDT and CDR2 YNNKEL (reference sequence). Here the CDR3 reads CASSQRDRAPDTQYF. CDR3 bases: TGTGCCAGCAGCCAACGAGACAGGGCTCCAGATACGCAGTATTTT.

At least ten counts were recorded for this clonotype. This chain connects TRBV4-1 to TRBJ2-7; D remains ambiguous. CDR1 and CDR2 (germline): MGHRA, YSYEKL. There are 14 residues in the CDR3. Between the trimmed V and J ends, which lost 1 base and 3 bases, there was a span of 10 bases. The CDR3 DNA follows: TGCGCCAGCAGCCAAGCCCCGAATGACTACGAGCAGTACTTC. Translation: CASSQAPNDYEQYF.